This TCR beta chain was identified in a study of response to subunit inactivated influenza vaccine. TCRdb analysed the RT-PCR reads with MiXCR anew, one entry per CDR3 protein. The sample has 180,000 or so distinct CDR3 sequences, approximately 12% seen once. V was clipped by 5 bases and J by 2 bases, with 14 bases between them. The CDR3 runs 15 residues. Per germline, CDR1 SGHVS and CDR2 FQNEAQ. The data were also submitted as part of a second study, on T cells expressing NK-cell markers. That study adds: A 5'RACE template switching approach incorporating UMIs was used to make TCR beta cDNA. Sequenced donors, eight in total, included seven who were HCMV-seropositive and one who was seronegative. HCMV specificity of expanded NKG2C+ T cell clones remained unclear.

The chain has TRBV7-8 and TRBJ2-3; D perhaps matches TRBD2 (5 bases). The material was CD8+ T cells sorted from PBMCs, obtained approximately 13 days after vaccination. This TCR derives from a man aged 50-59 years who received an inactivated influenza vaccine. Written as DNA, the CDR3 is TGTGCCAGCAGCCCGGGGATCATCATCACAGATACGCAGTATTTT. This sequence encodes CASSPGIIITDTQYF.